These T cell receptor beta chains were read from a single sample in a study of blood T cell repertoires in COVID-19. The method was immunoSEQ multiplex PCR; TCRdb's version includes in-frame clones alone and lacks a portion of them. The sample yields about 87,000 clones, around 86% seen once. The sample consisted of peripheral blood. These receptors came from an older woman with acute or convalescent COVID-19. The CDR3 runs from the conserved cysteine through the conserved F or W. D genes are given only for firm matches. A clone size is listed for some rows: how often the clone was seen (once, few, many), or a class if it is expanded.

TRBV19,TRBD2,TRBJ2-1,-,15,TGTGCCAGTAGTAGGGGGCGGGGGGGCCGGAATGAGCAGTTCTTC,CASSRGRGGRNEQFF
TRBV10-3,TRBD2,TRBJ2-1,-,16,TGTGCCATCAGTGCGAGCGGGGGAGACTCCTACAATGAGCAGTTCTTC,CAISASGGDSYNEQFF
TRBV24-1,TRBD1,TRBJ1-2,once,15,TGTGCCACCAGTGACTCGGACAGGCCCAACTATGGCTACACCTTC,CATSDSDRPNYGYTF
TRBV7-8,-,TRBJ1-1,few,16,TGTGCCAGCAGCTTAATGGTGGGAGATTGGGTCACTGAAGCTTTCTTT,CASSLMVGDWVTEAFF
TRBV6-5,-,TRBJ1-2,-,15,TGTGCCAGCAGTTACGAAGGTGGCGGAACCTATGGCTACACCTTC,CASSYEGGGTYGYTF
TRBV4-1,-,TRBJ1-4,-,16,TGCGCCAGCAGCCTCCAGCGAGGAGCCCTTAATGAAAAACTGTTTTTT,CASSLQRGALNEKLFF
TRBV3-1/TRBV3-2,TRBD1,TRBJ1-1,-,16,TGTGCCAGCAGCCAAATTCCCGGGACAGGGGGCGGAAAAGCTTTCTTT,CASSQIPGTGGGKAFF
TRBV5-1,TRBD2,TRBJ2-3,few,15,TGCGCCAGCAGCCTGGGACTAGCGGGGGAAGATACGCAGTATTTT,CASSLGLAGEDTQYF
TRBV2,-,TRBJ2-7,few,14,TGTGCCAGCAGTGAAGGCCTAGCCCCCTACGAGCAGTACTTC,CASSEGLAPYEQYF
TRBV11-3,TRBD1,TRBJ1-1,once,12,TGTGCCAGCAGCCTAAGGACAGGCGGAGCTTTCTTT,CASSLRTGGAFF
TRBV5-8,TRBD1,TRBJ1-2,-,14,TGTGCCAGCAGCGCGGGACAGCCGAACTATGGCTACACCTTC,CASSAGQPNYGYTF
TRBV15,-,TRBJ2-1,-,16,TGTGCCACCAGCAGACCAGGAGGGGAGTTCTACAATGAGCAGTTCTTC,CATSRPGGEFYNEQFF
TRBV7-2,TRBD1,TRBJ2-3,-,16,TGTGCCAGCAGCCCACGGGGACAGGGGGTCAGCGATACGCAGTATTTT,CASSPRGQGVSDTQYF
TRBV28,TRBD1,TRBJ2-7,-,15,TGTGCCAGCAGCCCCGGGACAGGGATCTCCTACGAGCAGTACTTC,CASSPGTGISYEQYF
TRBV5-4,TRBD1,TRBJ1-4,-,15,TGTGCCAGCAGCTTGGAGGCAGGGGGAAATGAAAAACTGTTTTTT,CASSLEAGGNEKLFF
TRBV7-9,-,TRBJ2-7,-,14,TGTGCCAGCAGCTACACCCCTTCGACCTACGAGCAGTACTTC,CASSYTPSTYEQYF
TRBV6-6,TRBD1,TRBJ2-2,few,16,TGTGCCAGCAGTTACGCCGGGACAGTGAACACCGGGGAGCTGTTTTTT,CASSYAGTVNTGELFF
TRBV6-1,-,TRBJ1-5,-,16,TGTGCCAGCAGGGAACAGGGACTCTCGGGCAATCAGCCCCAGCATTTT,CASREQGLSGNQPQHF
TRBV7-6,-,TRBJ1-5,once,14,TGTGCCAGCAGCCGAGACAGTGGGAATCAGCCCCAGCATTTT,CASSRDSGNQPQHF
TRBV7-3,-,TRBJ2-3,-,15,TGTGCCAGCAGCTTCCTCGGGGTTAGCACAGATACGCAGTATTTT,CASSFLGVSTDTQYF